What follows describes a single T cell receptor (beta chain). Antigen: not known. Researchers reported that TCR beta cDNA libraries carried unique molecular identifiers. Each CDR3 protein is one row after TCRdb ran MiXCR on the PCR reads. The repertoire includes about 820,000 distinct CDR3 sequences, under 70% of them detected once, and approximately 4.5% sits in the top ten. The CDR3 totals 19 residues. Trimming cost V 4 bases and J 1 base; bases outside gene matches: 7. Germline V CDR1 and CDR2: KGHDR, SFDVKD. The data are from a study of post-analysis software for immune sequencing data. Findings of the study overall: Several TRBV segments (TRBV5-6, TRBV5-1 and TRBV20-1 among them) occurred more frequently in patients than in controls.

The chain is built from TRBV24-1 and TRBJ2-1; the match to TRBD2 covers 15 bases. The material sequenced was blood. The receptor was isolated from a girl aged 5 to 17 with multiple sclerosis. The CDR3 coding sequence is TGTGCCACCAGTGACTCGGGACTAGCGGGGGGATTATCCTACAATGAGCAGTTCTTC. It encodes CATSDSGLAGGLSYNEQFF.